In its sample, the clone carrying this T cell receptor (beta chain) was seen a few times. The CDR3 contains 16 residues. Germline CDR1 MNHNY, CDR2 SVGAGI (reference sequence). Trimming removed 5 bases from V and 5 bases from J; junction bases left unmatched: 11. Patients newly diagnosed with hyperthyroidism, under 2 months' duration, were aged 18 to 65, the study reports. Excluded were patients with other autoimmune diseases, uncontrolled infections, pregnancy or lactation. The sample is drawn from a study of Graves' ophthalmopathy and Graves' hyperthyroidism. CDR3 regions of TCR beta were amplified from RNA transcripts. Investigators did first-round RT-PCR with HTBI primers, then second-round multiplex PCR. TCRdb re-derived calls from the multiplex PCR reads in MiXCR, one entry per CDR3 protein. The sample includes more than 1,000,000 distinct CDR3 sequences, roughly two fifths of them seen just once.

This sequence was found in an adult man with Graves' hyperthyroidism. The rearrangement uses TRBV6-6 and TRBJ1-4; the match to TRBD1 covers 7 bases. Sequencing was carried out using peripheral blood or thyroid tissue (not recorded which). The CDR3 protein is CASSDLGQLDNEKLFF. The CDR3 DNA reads TGTGCCAGCAGTGATCTGGGACAGCTGGACAATGAAAAACTGTTTTTT.